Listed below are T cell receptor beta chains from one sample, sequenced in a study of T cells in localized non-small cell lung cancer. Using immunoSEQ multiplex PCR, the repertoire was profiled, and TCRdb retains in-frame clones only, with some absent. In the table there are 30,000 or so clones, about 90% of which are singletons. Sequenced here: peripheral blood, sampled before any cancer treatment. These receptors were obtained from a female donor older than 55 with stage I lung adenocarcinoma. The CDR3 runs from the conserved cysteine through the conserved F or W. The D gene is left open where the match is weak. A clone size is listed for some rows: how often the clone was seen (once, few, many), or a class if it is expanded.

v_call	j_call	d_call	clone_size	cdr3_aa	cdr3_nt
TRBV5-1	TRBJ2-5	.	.	CASSSDSQTQYF	TGCGCCAGCAGCTCGGACAGCCAGACCCAGTACTTC
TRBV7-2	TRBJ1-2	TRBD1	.	CASSSDPRGRREGYTF	TGTGCCAGCAGCTCGGATCCTAGGGGGCGCAGGGAGGGCTACACCTTC
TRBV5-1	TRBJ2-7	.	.	CASGWGTGGRGYEQYF	TGCGCCAGCGGCTGGGGGACCGGGGGTAGAGGTTACGAGCAGTACTTC
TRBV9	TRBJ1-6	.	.	CASSVEGLNSPLHF	TGTGCCAGCAGCGTAGAGGGGTTGAATTCACCCCTCCACTTT
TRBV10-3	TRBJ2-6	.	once	CAISEGAPSFGANVLTF	TGTGCCATCAGTGAAGGTGCCCCCTCCTTTGGGGCCAACGTCCTGACTTTC
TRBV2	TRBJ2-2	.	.	CASSEGDANTGELFF	TGTGCCAGCAGTGAGGGGGACGCGAACACCGGGGAGCTGTTTTTT
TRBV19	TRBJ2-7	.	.	CASSISDNSYEQYF	TGTGCCAGTAGTATTTCGGACAACTCCTACGAGCAGTACTTC
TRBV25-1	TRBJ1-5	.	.	CASARGRDQPQHF	TGTGCCAGCGCCAGGGGACGGGATCAGCCCCAGCATTTT
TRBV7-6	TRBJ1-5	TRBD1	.	CASSLRTGTQPQHF	TGTGCCAGCAGCCTGCGGACAGGAACTCAGCCCCAGCATTTT
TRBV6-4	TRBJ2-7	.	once	CASSDPDSSWLNEQYF	TGTGCCAGCAGTGACCCGGACAGTAGCTGGTTGAACGAGCAGTACTTC
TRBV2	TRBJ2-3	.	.	CASSEGRTTDTQYF	TGTGCCAGCAGTGAAGGAAGGACCACAGATACGCAGTATTTT
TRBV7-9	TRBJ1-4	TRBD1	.	CASSPDRATNEKLFF	TGTGCCAGCAGCCCCGACAGGGCAACTAATGAAAAACTGTTTTTT
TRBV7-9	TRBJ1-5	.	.	CASSEGWGEDQPQHF	TGTGCCAGCAGCGAGGGGTGGGGGGAGGATCAGCCCCAGCATTTT
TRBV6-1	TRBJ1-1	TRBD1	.	CASSGQGAITEAFF	TGTGCCAGCAGTGGGCAGGGGGCAATCACTGAAGCTTTCTTT
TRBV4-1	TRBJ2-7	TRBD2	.	CASSLFSGDYEQYF	TGCGCCAGCAGCCTTTTCAGCGGGGACTACGAGCAGTACTTC
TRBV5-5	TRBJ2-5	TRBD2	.	CASSQTGTNQETQYF	TGTGCCAGCAGCCAAACCGGGACTAACCAAGAGACCCAGTACTTC
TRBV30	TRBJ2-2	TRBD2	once	CASGRGENTGELFF	TGTGCCAGCGGACGGGGGGAGAACACCGGGGAGCTGTTTTTT
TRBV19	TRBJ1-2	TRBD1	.	CASRTGQQVGGYTF	TGTGCCAGTAGAACGGGACAGCAAGTAGGGGGCTACACCTTC
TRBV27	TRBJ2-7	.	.	CAISEGPRRYEQYF	TGTGCCATCTCGGAAGGACCCCGGCGCTACGAGCAGTACTTC
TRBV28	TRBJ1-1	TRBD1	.	CASRPLQGIGTEAFF	TGTGCCAGCAGGCCATTACAGGGGATTGGCACTGAAGCTTTCTTT
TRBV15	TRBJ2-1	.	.	CATSGEDRSSYNEQFF	TGTGCCACCAGCGGGGAAGACAGAAGCTCCTACAATGAGCAGTTCTTC
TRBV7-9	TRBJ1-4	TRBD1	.	CASSPDRGLATNEKLFF	TGTGCCAGCAGCCCCGACAGGGGGCTGGCAACTAATGAAAAACTGTTTTTT
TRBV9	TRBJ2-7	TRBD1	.	CASSVTDRGLYEQYF	TGTGCCAGCAGCGTTACCGACAGGGGGCTCTACGAGCAGTACTTC
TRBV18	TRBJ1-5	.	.	CASSPGPFQPQHF	TGTGCCAGCTCACCGGGACCGTTCCAGCCCCAGCATTTT
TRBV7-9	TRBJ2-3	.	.	CASSPPGDTQYF	TGTGCCAGCAGCCCGCCAGGAGATACGCAGTATTTT
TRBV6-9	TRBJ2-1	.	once	CASRNRRNNEQFF	TGTGCCAGCAGGAACCGACGGAACAATGAGCAGTTCTTC
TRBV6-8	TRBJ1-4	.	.	CASRTGARGWGEKLFF	TGTGCCAGCAGGACGGGGGCCAGGGGATGGGGTGAAAAACTGTTTTTT
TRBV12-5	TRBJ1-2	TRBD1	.	CASGPIRGHYYGYTF	TGTGCTAGTGGTCCGATCAGGGGGCACTACTATGGCTACACCTTC
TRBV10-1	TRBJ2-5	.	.	CASSESIEETQYF	TGCGCCAGCAGTGAGTCTATCGAAGAGACCCAGTACTTC
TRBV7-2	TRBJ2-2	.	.	CASSLNWHTNTGELFF	TGTGCCAGCAGCTTAAATTGGCACACGAACACCGGGGAGCTGTTTTTT
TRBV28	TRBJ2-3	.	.	CASSPSASGITDTQYF	TGTGCCAGCAGTCCCTCCGCAAGTGGTATCACAGATACGCAGTATTTT
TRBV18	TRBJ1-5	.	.	CASSPAGDQPQHF	TGTGCCAGCTCACCAGCCGGGGATCAGCCCCAGCATTTT
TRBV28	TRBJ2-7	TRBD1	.	CASSLPSRQGEGQYF	TGTGCCAGCAGTTTACCATCGAGACAGGGCGAAGGGCAGTACTTC
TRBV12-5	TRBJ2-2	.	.	CASGLVGSGELFF	TGTGCTAGTGGTTTGGTAGGATCCGGGGAGCTGTTTTTT
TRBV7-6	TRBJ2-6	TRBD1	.	CASSLSTGTLSGANVLTF	TGTGCCAGCAGCTTATCGACAGGGACACTCTCTGGGGCCAACGTCCTGACTTTC
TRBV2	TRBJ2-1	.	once	CASSEGLSYNEQFF	TGTGCCAGCAGTGAGGGCCTTTCCTACAATGAGCAGTTCTTC
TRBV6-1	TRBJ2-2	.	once	CASSEGFNTGELFF	TGTGCCAGCAGTGAAGGATTTAACACCGGGGAGCTGTTTTTT
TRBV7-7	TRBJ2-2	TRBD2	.	CASSPGEGGELFF	TGTGCTAGCAGCCCCGGGGAGGGCGGGGAGCTGTTTTTT
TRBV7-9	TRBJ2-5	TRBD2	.	CASSLLSGGHEAQYF	TGTGCCAGCAGCTTACTCAGCGGGGGGCACGAGGCCCAGTACTTC
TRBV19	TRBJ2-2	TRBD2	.	CASSPTSGGLTGELFF	TGTGCCAGTAGTCCGACTAGCGGGGGGCTGACCGGGGAGCTGTTTTTT
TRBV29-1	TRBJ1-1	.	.	CSPPRENTEAFF	TGCAGCCCCCCAAGGGAGAACACTGAAGCTTTCTTT
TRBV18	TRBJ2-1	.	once	CASSPSLGGTSYNEQFF	TGTGCCAGCTCACCATCATTGGGGGGAACCTCCTACAATGAGCAGTTCTTC
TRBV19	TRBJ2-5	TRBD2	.	CASSIGGGPGETQYF	TGTGCCAGTAGTATAGGCGGGGGGCCCGGAGAGACCCAGTACTTC
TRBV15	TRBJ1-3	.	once	CATSRDPSARNTIYF	TGTGCCACCAGCAGAGATCCATCCGCGAGAAACACCATATATTTT
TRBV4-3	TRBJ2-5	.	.	CASSQDRGGPDMYQETQYF	TGCGCCAGCAGCCAAGATAGAGGGGGGCCTGATATGTACCAAGAGACCCAGTACTTC
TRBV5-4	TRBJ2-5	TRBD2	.	CASSPGGYQETQYF	TGTGCCAGCAGCCCGGGGGGGTACCAAGAGACCCAGTACTTC
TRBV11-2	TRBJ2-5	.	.	CASSPHGSQETQYF	TGTGCCAGCAGCCCCCATGGGTCCCAAGAGACCCAGTACTTC
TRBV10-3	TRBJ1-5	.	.	CAISAGWGNQPQHF	TGTGCCATCAGTGCCGGGTGGGGCAATCAGCCCCAGCATTTT
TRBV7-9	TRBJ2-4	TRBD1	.	CASSSPRTGENIQYF	TGTGCCAGCAGCTCCCCTAGGACAGGGGAAAACATTCAGTACTTC
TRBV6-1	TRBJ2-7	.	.	CASSEQASYEQYF	TGTGCCAGCAGTGAACAGGCCTCCTACGAGCAGTACTTC
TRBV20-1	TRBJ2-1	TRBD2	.	CSAPTSGGEFF	TGCAGTGCGCCTACTAGCGGGGGGGAGTTCTTC
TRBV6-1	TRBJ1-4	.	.	CASRQGGHEKLFF	TGTGCCAGCAGACAGGGAGGACATGAAAAACTGTTTTTT
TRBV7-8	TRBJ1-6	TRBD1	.	CASSLARGLYNSPLHF	TGTGCCAGCAGCTTAGCCAGGGGGCTCTATAATTCACCCCTCCACTTT
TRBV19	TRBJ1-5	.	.	CASSIQGSQPQHF	TGTGCCAGTAGTATACAGGGTTCTCAGCCCCAGCATTTT
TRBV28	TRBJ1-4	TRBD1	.	CASSRDRGNEKLFF	TGTGCCAGCAGTCGGGACAGGGGTAATGAAAAACTGTTTTTT
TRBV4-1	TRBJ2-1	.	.	CASSHETQGSSYNEQFF	TGCGCCAGCAGCCACGAAACACAGGGTAGCTCCTACAATGAGCAGTTCTTC
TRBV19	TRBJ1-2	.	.	CASSTDRLRGYTF	TGTGCCAGTTCCACAGACAGGTTACGAGGCTACACCTTC
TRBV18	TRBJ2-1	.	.	CASSRSGPGGEQFF	TGTGCCAGCTCCCGCTCTGGGCCTGGTGGGGAGCAGTTCTTC
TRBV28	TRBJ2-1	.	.	CASSPLYYNEQFF	TGTGCCAGCAGTCCGCTATACTACAATGAGCAGTTCTTC
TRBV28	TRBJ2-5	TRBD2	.	CASSLGLRGEETQYF	TGTGCCAGCAGTTTAGGTTTGCGGGGGGAAGAGACCCAGTACTTC